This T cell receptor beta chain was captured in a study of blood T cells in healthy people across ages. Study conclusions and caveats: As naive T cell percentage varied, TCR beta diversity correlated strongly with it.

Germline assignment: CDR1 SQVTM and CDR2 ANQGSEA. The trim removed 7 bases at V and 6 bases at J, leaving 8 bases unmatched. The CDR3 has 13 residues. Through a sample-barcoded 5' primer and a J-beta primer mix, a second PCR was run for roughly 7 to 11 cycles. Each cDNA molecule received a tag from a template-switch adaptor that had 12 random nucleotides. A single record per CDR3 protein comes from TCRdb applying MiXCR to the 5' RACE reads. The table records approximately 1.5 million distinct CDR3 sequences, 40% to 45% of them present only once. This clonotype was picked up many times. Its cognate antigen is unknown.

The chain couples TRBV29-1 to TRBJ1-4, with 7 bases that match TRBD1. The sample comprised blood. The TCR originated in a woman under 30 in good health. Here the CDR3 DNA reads TGCAGCGCCTTGCGTGGGACAGATGAAAAACTGTTTTTT. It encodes CSALRGTDEKLFF.